Shown below are 18 T cell receptor beta chains from a single sample sequenced in a study of regulatory T cells in long-lasting Graves disease. Time point meaning: newly diagnosed GD, antithyroid drugs for less than 3 months. PBMC-derived RNA was used for the TCR library. According to the study, TCR beta libraries were built with iRepertoire HTBI primers and CDR3-region Arm-PCR. TCRdb independently ran MiXCR on the multiplex PCR reads; one entry per CDR3 protein. Of about 400,000 distinct CDR3 sequences listed, around 15% are singletons. The input for sequencing was peripheral blood mononuclear cells (PBMCs), taken at new diagnosis, from a patient treated with antithyroid drugs. The receptor set was obtained from a female donor with Graves disease.

This clonotype has ten or more counts. This rearrangement joins TRBV12-3 or TRBV12-4 to TRBJ1-5, with D uncertain. The CDR3 runs to 11 residues. Trimming stripped 6 bases from V and 10 bases from J, with 10 bases between. Here the CDR3 reads CASSRGGPQHF. CDR3 DNA: TGTGCCAGCAGCCGCGGTGGTCCCCAGCATTTT.

This clonotype was found a few times. The chain has TRBV3-1 and TRBJ2-3; the match to TRBD1 covers 7 bases. CDR1 is LGHDT, CDR2 YNNKEL, per germline (reference sequence). The trim removed 4 bases at V and 2 bases at J, leaving 9 bases unmatched. The CDR3 totals 16 residues. Here the CDR3 DNA reads TGTGCCAGCAGCCCTGAACGGGACAGAGCCACAGATACGCAGTATTTT. Protein: CASSPERDRATDTQYF.

This clonotype was seen more than once but under ten times. The chain joins TRBV9 to TRBJ1-5; D is unclear. Per the germline V gene, CDR1 is SGDLS and CDR2 is YYNGEE. Trimming stripped 7 bases from V and 6 bases from J, with 14 bases between. The CDR3 runs to 13 residues. The CDR3 region is CASSKDDFQPQHF. In DNA, the CDR3 is TGTGCCAGCTCAAAAGATGATTTTCAGCCCCAGCATTTT.

This clonotype was detected ten times or more. The rearrangement joins TRBV4-1 to TRBJ2-1; weak D call: TRBD2 (5 bases). The CDR3 contains 15 residues. CDR1 and CDR2 from the germline V gene are MGHRA and YSYEKL. Trimming pared 1 base from V and 0 bases from J, leaving 7 bases between. The DNA of the CDR3 is TGCGCCAGCAGCCAAGGAGGGCTCTCCTACAATGAGCAGTTCTTC. Its protein is CASSQGGLSYNEQFF.

This clonotype has ten or more counts. The genes are TRBV9 and TRBJ1-5; 9 bases are a match to TRBD1. The germline V gene has CDR1 SGDLS and CDR2 YYNGEE. V lost 0 bases and J lost 7; bases outside the gene matches: 5. The CDR3 consists of 15 residues. DNA of the CDR3: TGTGCCAGCAGCGTAGGACAGGGGGTAGACCAGCCCCAGCATTTT. It codes for CASSVGQGVDQPQHF. Filled out from reference TRBV9 and TRBJ1-5, the complete variable domain reads DSGVTQTPKHLITATGQRVTLRCSPRSGDLSVYWYQQSLDQGLQFLIQYYNGEERAKGNILERFSAQQFPDLHSELNLSSLELGDSALYFCASSVGQGVDQPQHFGDGTRLSIL.

As to this clonotype: Compared with germline, one end of the junction differs, possibly owing to a read error. V and J are TRBV10-3 and TRBJ1-4; TRBD1 agrees at 10 bases. In germline, CDR1 is ENHRY, CDR2 SYGVKD. The CDR3 is made up of 16 amino acids. The CDR3 sequence is CAISESWTGGPGKPFF. As DNA, the CDR3 is TGTGCCATCAGTGAGTCTTGGACAGGGGGGCCGGGGAAACCGTTTTTT.

This clonotype showed up many times. The chain is built from TRBV6-2 or TRBV6-3 and TRBJ2-3; TRBD2 is a possible D gene (6 bases). Germline V gene data show CDR1 as MNHEY and CDR2 as SVGEGT. Trimming removed 8 bases at V and 5 bases at J, with 17 bases between. The CDR3 length is 14 residues. Written as DNA, the CDR3 is TGTGCCAGCCTCCAGGGCATGGAGGGAGATACGCAGTATTTT. Translated, it gives CASLQGMEGDTQYF.

Many counts were recorded for this clonotype. V usage is TRBV5-1 and J usage is TRBJ2-7; D is perhaps TRBD1 or TRBD2 (5 bases each). From germline, CDR1 is SGHRS and CDR2 YFSETQ. This CDR3 region has 13 residues. V was pared by 0 bases and J by 6 bases, with 10 bases between. The CDR3, as DNA: TGCGCCAGCAGCTTGGACCCAGGGAGCGAGCAGTACTTC. Protein sequence: CASSLDPGSEQYF.

On this clonotype: A much larger clone lies one base from this, so it may be a read error. This chain uses TRBV20-1 with TRBJ1-2; no firm D call. The V end was cut by 6 bases, the J end by 7 bases, with 15 bases between. Germline-derived CDR1 and CDR2 are DFQATT and SNEGSKA (reference sequence). This CDR3 has 12 residues. The CDR3 DNA sequence: TGCAGTGCCAGTCTAAGCGACTGTGGCTACACCTTC. This gives the protein CSASLSDCGYTF.

CDR3 sequence: CATSRVVLVGANVLTF. CDR3 DNA sequence: TGTGCCACCAGCAGAGTAGTGCTCGTGGGGGCCAACGTCCTGACTTTC. V gene TRBV15 combines with J gene TRBJ2-6; no clear D gene. Looked up from germline, CDR1 is LNHNV and CDR2 is YYDKDF (reference sequence). This CDR3 region has 16 residues. V shed 1 base and J shed 4 bases, with 11 bases lying between them.

This clonotype was seen more than once but under ten times. The genes are TRBV4-3 and TRBJ2-5; 13 nucleotides match TRBD2. Trimming took 3 bases from V and 2 from J; bases not matched to a gene: 3. The CDR3 sequence is 16 residues long. From germline, CDR1 is LGHNA and CDR2 YSLEER. CDR3 sequence: CASSHGTSGNQETQYF. CDR3 coding DNA: TGCGCCAGCAGCCACGGGACTAGCGGGAATCAAGAGACCCAGTACTTC.

This clonotype was counted ten times or more. The genes are TRBV6-1 and TRBJ2-2; 7 bases line up with TRBD1. V trimming: 11 bases; J trimming: 5 bases; junction bases outside the gene matches: 14. The CDR3 covers 15 residues. Germline CDR1 is MNHNS and CDR2 is SASEGT. CDR3 residues: CAGGIGRGWTGELFF. In nucleotides, the CDR3 is TGTGCCGGCGGAATTGGCAGGGGGTGGACCGGGGAGCTGTTTTTT.

The chain joins TRBV5-6 to TRBJ2-4; 7 bases align to TRBD1. Germline V CDR1 and CDR2: SGHDT, YYEEEE. The V segment lost 4 bases and the J segment 6 bases; nucleotides outside the gene matches: 10. CDR3 length: 15 residues. The CDR3 nucleotides are TGTGCCAGCAGCCGTGTAAGACAGGGTGGAAACATTCAGTACTTC. Translating gives CASSRVRQGGNIQYF. Full variable domain (rest looked up from reference TRBV5-6 and TRBJ2-4): DAGVTQSPTHLIKTRGQQVTLRCSPKSGHDTVSWYQQALGQGPQFIFQYYEEEERQRGNFPDRFSGHQFPNYSSELNVNALLLGDSALYLCASSRVRQGGNIQYFGAGTRLSVL.

This clonotype was found a few times. Here the CDR3 reads CASSLKAGAGANVLTF. The CDR3 bases are TGTGCCAGCAGCTTAAAGGCGGGGGCTGGGGCCAACGTCCTGACTTTC. The chain links TRBV7-3 to TRBJ2-6; TRBD2 aligns across 7 bases. V lost 1 base, J lost 2 bases, and 2 bases stayed unmatched. This CDR3 comprises 16 residues. The V gene's germline CDR1 is SGHTA and CDR2 FQGTGA.

This clonotype was seen repeatedly, ten times or more. V usage is TRBV5-1 and J usage is TRBJ2-1; tentatively, D is TRBD1 (7 bases). Germline V gives CDR1 SGHRS, CDR2 YFSETQ. Trimming pared 0 bases from V and 4 bases from J, leaving 11 bases between. The length of the CDR3 is 15 residues. The CDR3 sequence is CASSLEQGGYNEQFF. In nucleotides, the CDR3 is TGCGCCAGCAGCTTGGAGCAGGGGGGTTACAATGAGCAGTTCTTC. Drawing the rest from reference TRBV5-1 and TRBJ2-1, the complete variable domain is KAGVTQTPRYLIKTRGQQVTLSCSPISGHRSVSWYQQTPGQGLQFLFEYFSETQRNKGNFPGRFSGRQFSNSRSEMNVSTLELGDSALYLCASSLEQGGYNEQFFGPGTRLTVL.

The chain has TRBV18 and TRBJ2-4; unclear D gene. The germline V gene has CDR1 KGHSH and CDR2 LQKENI. The V end was cut by 1 base, the J end by 0 bases, with 10 bases between. CDR3 length: 16 amino acids. The CDR3 loop reads CASSPQSSLAKNIQYF. The CDR3 DNA reads TGTGCCAGCTCACCACAATCCAGCCTAGCCAAAAACATTCAGTACTTC.

At least ten counts were recorded for this clonotype. The V and J genes are TRBV20-1 and TRBJ1-2; D is unclear. This CDR3 region has 14 residues. Germline CDR1 DFQATT, CDR2 SNEGSKA (reference sequence). The V end lost 6 bases, the J end lost 7 bases, and 21 bases lay between the germline ends. CDR3 loop: CSAVKDLPQGGYTF. In DNA form, the CDR3 reads TGCAGTGCCGTGAAAGACCTCCCACAAGGTGGCTACACCTTC.

This clonotype has ten or more counts. The chain couples TRBV27 to TRBJ2-7; no firm D call. The CDR3 has 14 residues. CDR1 is MNHEY and CDR2 is SMNVEV in the germline V gene (reference sequence). V was pared by 7 bases and J by 2 bases, with 15 bases between. Here the CDR3 reads CASNSNRPPYEQYF. DNA of the CDR3: TGTGCCAGCAATTCGAACCGACCCCCCTACGAGCAGTACTTC.